This T cell receptor beta chain was sequenced for a study of T cell responses to AZD1222 COVID-19 vaccine. Study results and limitations: Spike-specific TCR breadth rose after two AZD1222 doses, and depth rose as well.

With respect to this clone: Its antigen is unknown.

Combined were second doses at about 4 or about 12 weeks. The V end lost 1 base, the J end lost 6 bases, and 18 bases lay between the germline ends. The CDR3 is made up of 16 amino acids. Germline V CDR1 and CDR2: KGHDR, SFDVKD. Clones were sequenced by immunoSEQ multiplex PCR, and TCRdb holds only the in-frame ones, with some missing. The top ten clones hold approximately 26% of a sample with tens of thousands of clones, around 81% of them seen once. The V gene is TRBV24-1, the J gene TRBJ2-7; D is ambiguous. Sequenced material: peripheral blood, taken 28 days after the second AZD1222 dose. This sequence was found in an adult who received the AZD1222 COVID-19 vaccine. The CDR3 coding sequence is TGTGCCACCAGTGATTTTCGGGCAGGAACTAATACCGAGCAGTACTTC. Residues: CATSDFRAGTNTEQYF.